The table lists the clone carrying this TCR beta chain with a few counts. The antigen remains unidentified. This sample is part of a study of post-analysis software for immune sequencing data. General study findings and limits: Controls showed significantly higher normalized Chao1 diversity than did multiple sclerosis patients. The authors found that F measure strongly co-clustered same-batch samples.

Presence of unique molecular identifiers characterized the TCR beta cDNA libraries. Each batch of about 0.95 to 11 million T cells produced roughly 0.5 million cDNA molecules. MiXCR, run by TCRdb on the PCR reads, gives a single entry per CDR3 protein. The sample yields about half a million distinct CDR3 sequences, roughly 45% seen once. Input material: blood. The TCR originated in a girl aged 10 to 17 with multiple sclerosis.

CDR3 coding DNA: TGCAGTGCTAGAGGGCCGGATCACTCCTACAATGAGCAGTTCTTC. This encodes CSARGPDHSYNEQFF. The chain links TRBV20-1 to TRBJ2-1; D is unclear. There are 15 residues in the CDR3. Germline V gene data show CDR1 as DFQATT and CDR2 as SNEGSKA (reference sequence). V shed 1 base and J shed 0 bases, with 10 bases lying between them.